This TCR beta chain emerged from a study of blood T cell repertoires in COVID-19 (dated by TCRdb to the early 2020s). For the study in its entirety: Samples from collaborators originated in the United States, Italy and Spain and spanned both the acute and convalescent phases of COVID-19. The material from the prospective study consisted of cDNA or gDNA derived from T cells, B-cell-depleted T cells, or PBMCs. Subjects who had been exposed to COVID-19, were actively infected with it, or had recovered from it provided the deeply sampled blood TCRbeta repertoires that made up the dataset. The repertoires were released in a freely available public database meant as a resource for research on the immune response to SARS-CoV-2. The samples were drawn from two sources: the first 160 participants of the ongoing ImmuneRACE study, and 1,000 to 1,500 subjects contributed by 6 global collaborators. The sample metadata nearly always contained a de-identified subject ID, COVID-19 status, age in years and sex. Where HLA class I and class II types were available, the types were taken from metadata supplied by the sample provider, not from assay-based typing. What the authors observed across the whole study: The amount of clinical and demographic metadata varied by source and participant and was provided uncurated.

The CDR1 and CDR2 encoded by the germline V gene (reference sequence) are WNHNN and SYGVQD. The CDR3 holds 13 amino acids from the cysteine to the phenylalanine. The read is trimmed to its CDR3 DNA, 39 bases read in frame from base 1. The trim is 2 bases for V and 0 bases for J, with a gap of 4 bases between the germline ends. TCRbeta CDR3 regions were amplified from genomic DNA using the immunoSEQ Assay, a bias-controlled multiplex PCR. In the paper's pipeline: Within the assay, amplification of reference gene primers was used to estimate how many nucleated cells each sample contained. To quantify the absolute abundance of each unique TCRbeta CDR3 rearrangement, sequence reads were collapsed and filtered. For each sample, productive Simpson clonality was calculated as the square root of Simpson's diversity index across productive rearrangements. Not all clones reach the TCRdb copy of this immuneACCESS table, which keeps in-frame sequences only. Checked studies attribute under half of the gap to unresolved V genes and leave the rest unexplained. V and J calls plus clone size are reproduced from that table; the DNA served to infer D and trimming. The sample table holds under 200,000 clones, of which roughly 83% were seen once. About 14% of the sample is held by the ten biggest clonotypes.

Whole blood was collected in K2EDTA tubes by collaborating institutions according to the institutions' own protocols. For TCRbeta analysis, collaborator samples were shipped as frozen whole blood, as isolated PBMCs, or as DNA extracted from either sample type. Notes on this clone: The antigen it binds to is not known. Base qualities are not at hand, and no much larger clone is one base apart.

The source of this sequence is a man younger than 35 with active or convalescent COVID-19. Material for sequencing was peripheral blood. Recombination joined TRBV10-1 with TRBJ1-1, with the D gene uncertain. The CDR3 is CASSEAMNTEAFF. The nucleotides are TGCGCCAGCAGTGAGGCGATGAACACTGAAGCTTTCTTT.